Listed here are 2 T cell receptor beta chains from one sample, sequenced in a study of tumor and adjacent non-tumor tissue in lung cancer. RNA was extracted from bulk tissue without any cell sorting. TCRbeta libraries were built with three rounds of nested PCR, modified from ARM-PCR. TCRdb reanalysed the multiplex PCR reads using MiXCR and keeps one entry per CDR3 protein. The data hold tens of thousands of distinct CDR3 sequences, with roughly two thirds observed a single time. Sequencing was performed on lung tumor tissue. The receptor set was obtained from a woman aged 40 to 50 with non-small cell lung cancer.

This clonotype was seen a single time. V is TRBV20-1 and J is TRBJ2-7; no reliable D call. V lost 3 bases and J 0 bases, leaving 12 bases between the germline ends. There are 14 residues in the CDR3. Per germline, CDR1 DFQATT and CDR2 SNEGSKA (reference sequence). The CDR3 coding sequence is TGCAGTGCTAGGCAGATAAGGAGCTCCTACGAGCAGTACTTC. This codes for CSARQIRSSYEQYF.

A word on this clonotype: The CDR3 carries no conserved terminal phenylalanine or tryptophan, so it likely arises from a read error. It is unclear where the CDR3 begins or ends on the DNA, so no DNA is shown, and the CDR3 is as TCRdb lists it. The chain joins TRBV4-1 to TRBJ2-2; the table calls TRBD2, which could not be checked here. Germline V gene data show CDR1 as MGHRA and CDR2 as YSYEKL. The CDR3 is 16 amino acids long, termini counted. CDR3 amino acids: CASNSGLAGAVGELLL.